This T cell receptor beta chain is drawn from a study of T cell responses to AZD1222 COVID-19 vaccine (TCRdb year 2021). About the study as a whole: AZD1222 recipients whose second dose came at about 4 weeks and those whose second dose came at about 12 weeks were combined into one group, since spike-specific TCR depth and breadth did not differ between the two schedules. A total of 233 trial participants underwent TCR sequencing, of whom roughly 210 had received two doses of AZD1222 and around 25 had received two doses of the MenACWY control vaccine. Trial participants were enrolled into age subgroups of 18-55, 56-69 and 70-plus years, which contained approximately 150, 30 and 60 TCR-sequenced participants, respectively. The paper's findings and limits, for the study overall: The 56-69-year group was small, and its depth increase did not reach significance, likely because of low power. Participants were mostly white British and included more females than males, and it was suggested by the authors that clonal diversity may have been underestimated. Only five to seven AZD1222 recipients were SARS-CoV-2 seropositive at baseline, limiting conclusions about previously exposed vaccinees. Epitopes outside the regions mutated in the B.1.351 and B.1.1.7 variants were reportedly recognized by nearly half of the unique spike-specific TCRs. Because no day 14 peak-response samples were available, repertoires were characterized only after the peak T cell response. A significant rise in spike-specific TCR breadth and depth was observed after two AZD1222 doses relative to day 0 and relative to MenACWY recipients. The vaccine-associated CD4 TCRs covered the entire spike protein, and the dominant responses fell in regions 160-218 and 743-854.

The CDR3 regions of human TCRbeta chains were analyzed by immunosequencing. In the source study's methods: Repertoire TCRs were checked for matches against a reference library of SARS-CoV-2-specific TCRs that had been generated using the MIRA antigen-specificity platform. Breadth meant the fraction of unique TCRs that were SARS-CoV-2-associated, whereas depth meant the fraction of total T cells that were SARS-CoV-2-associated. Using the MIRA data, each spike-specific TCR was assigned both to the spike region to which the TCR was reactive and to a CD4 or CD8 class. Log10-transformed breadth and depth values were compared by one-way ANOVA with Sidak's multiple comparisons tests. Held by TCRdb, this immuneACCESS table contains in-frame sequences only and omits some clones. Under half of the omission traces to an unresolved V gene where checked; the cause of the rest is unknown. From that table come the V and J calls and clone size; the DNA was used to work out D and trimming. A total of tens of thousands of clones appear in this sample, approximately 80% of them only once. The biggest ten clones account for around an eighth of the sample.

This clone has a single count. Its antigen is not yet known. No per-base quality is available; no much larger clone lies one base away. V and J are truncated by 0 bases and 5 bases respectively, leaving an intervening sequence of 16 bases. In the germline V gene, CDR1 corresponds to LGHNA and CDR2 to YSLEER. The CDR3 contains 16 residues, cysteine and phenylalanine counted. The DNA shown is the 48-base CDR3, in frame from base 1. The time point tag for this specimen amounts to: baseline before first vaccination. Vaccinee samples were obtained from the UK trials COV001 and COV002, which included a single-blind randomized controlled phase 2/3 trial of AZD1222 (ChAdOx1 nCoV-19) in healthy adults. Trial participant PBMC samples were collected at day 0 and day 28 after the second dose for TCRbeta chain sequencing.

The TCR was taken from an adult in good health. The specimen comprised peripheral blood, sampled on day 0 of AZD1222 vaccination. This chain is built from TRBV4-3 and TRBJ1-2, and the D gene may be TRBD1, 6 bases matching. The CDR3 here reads CASSQDSQGTPYGYTF. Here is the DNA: TGCGCCAGCAGCCAAGATTCTCAGGGGACACCGTATGGCTACACCTTC.